This T cell receptor (beta chain) is from a study of cytomegalovirus exposure and HLA in healthy donors. Researchers ran the PCR with 60 Vbeta and 13 Jbeta primers. The data were produced by immunoSEQ multiplex PCR, yet TCRdb's version contains in-frame clones alone and is incomplete. The sample records 100,000 to 150,000 clones, about three quarters being singletons. V lost 1 base to trimming and J lost 3 bases, with 15 bases between them. This CDR3 spans 16 amino acids. Germline V gene sequence: CDR1 KGHSH, CDR2 LQKENI. Sequenced material: PBMCs. This chain links TRBV18 with TRBJ1-1; weak D call: TRBD1 (6 bases). The receptor comes from a man between 60 and 70 years old in good health and CMV-seropositive. The CDR3 DNA sequence: TGTGCCAGCTCACCACTCCCACAGGGCCTAGACACTGAAGCTTTCTTT. Its protein is CASSPLPQGLDTEAFF.